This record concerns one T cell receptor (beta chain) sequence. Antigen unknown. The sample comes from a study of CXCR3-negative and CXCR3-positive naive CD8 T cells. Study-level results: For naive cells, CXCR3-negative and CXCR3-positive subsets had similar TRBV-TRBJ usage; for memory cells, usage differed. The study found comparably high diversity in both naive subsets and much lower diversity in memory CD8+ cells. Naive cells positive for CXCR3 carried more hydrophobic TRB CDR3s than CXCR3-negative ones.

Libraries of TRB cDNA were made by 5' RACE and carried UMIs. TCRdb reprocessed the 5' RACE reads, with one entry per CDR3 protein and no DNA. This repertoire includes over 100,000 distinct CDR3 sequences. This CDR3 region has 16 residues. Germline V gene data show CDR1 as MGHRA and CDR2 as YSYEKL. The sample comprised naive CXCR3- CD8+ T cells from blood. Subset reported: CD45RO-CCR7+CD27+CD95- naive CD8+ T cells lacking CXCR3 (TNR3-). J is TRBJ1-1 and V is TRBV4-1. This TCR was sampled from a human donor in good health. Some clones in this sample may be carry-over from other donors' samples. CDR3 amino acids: CASSQFGTKLNTEAFF.